The TCR beta chain under discussion was sequenced for a study of human T cells and chemical hapten exposure. Study-wide context: Patch tests of 0.01% DPC on the upper back were read at 6 days.

In its sample, this clonotype was seen many times. Its cognate antigen is unknown. TCRdb recomputed calls from the RACE reads with MiXCR, one row per CDR3 protein. The sample has about 120,000 distinct CDR3 sequences; 13% are singletons. Regarding the study as a whole: Donor immune responses may differ from healthy people's, since all donors had alopecia.

Regarding time point: pre-sensitization, week 0. Documented treatment: therapeutic diphenylcyclopropenone sensitization with weekly scalp DPC. The TCR sequence derives from a woman aged 18 to 35 with alopecia areata. Some clones in this sample may be carry-over from other donors' samples. The material was whole blood, obtained in connection with sensitization to the hapten diphenylcyclopropenone (DPC).

In nucleotides, the CDR3 is TGTGCCACCGTTAGAGAGGTGCAGTACTTC. Amino acids: CATVREVQYF. The rearrangement links TRBV6-2 or TRBV6-3 to TRBJ2-7; no reliable D call. The germline gives CDR1 MNHEY, CDR2 SVGEGT. The V end lost 10 bases, the J end lost 9 bases, and 13 bases lay between the germline ends. The CDR3 has 10 amino acids.